Described below is a single T cell receptor beta chain sequence and its context. Its antigen is unidentified. The data stem from a study of cytomegalovirus exposure and HLA in healthy donors. The PCR ran on 60 Vbeta and 13 Jbeta primers. Clones were read by immunoSEQ multiplex PCR, and TCRdb kept only the in-frame ones, dropping some. The sample's table shows about 200,000 clones. Regarding the study as a whole: TRBV6-2, TRBV6-3 and other indistinguishable V segments were excluded. The authors confirmed in vitro that a few CMV-associated chains were specific for CMV antigens. The likely origin of a cluster of highly shared sequence variants was a sequencing artifact.

There are 14 residues in the CDR3. V was shortened by 5 bases and J by 4 bases, with 12 bases between the two germline ends. Germline CDR1 reads MDHEN; CDR2 reads SYDVKM. The TCR sequence derives from a girl aged 2 to 9 in good health and CMV-seropositive. The V call is TRBV28, the J call TRBJ1-5, with D tentatively TRBD1 (5 bases). Sequencing was carried out using PBMCs. The DNA of the CDR3 is TGTGCCAGCAGTACCGGGGGTCGTAATCAGCCCCAGCATTTT. It encodes CASSTGGRNQPQHF.